What follows are 26 T cell receptor beta chains derived from one specimen sequenced in a study of long-term antiretroviral therapy in people with HIV. The libraries were made with immunoSEQ v3.0 at survey level. The data were produced by immunoSEQ multiplex PCR, yet TCRdb's version contains in-frame clones alone and is incomplete. In the table there are around 25,000 clones, approximately 77% of which are singletons. The material sequenced was unsorted PBMCs, taken 4.4 years after starting antiretroviral therapy. These receptors were taken from a young man with HIV.

This sequence joins TRBV28 and TRBJ1-5, with TRBD1 identical over 9 bases. The CDR3 spans 17 residues. J gave up 3 bases and V 2 bases, and 8 bases lay outside the gene matches. The germline gives CDR1 MDHEN, CDR2 SYDVKM. In nucleotides, the CDR3 is TGTGCCAGCAGTTTAGCACAGGGGGCCTTCCTCAATCAGCCCCAGCATTTT. Amino acid sequence: CASSLAQGAFLNQPQHF.

This chain uses TRBV5-6 with TRBJ2-1; possible D gene TRBD2, 6 bases. The CDR3 is 13 amino acids. The germline V gene has CDR1 SGHDT and CDR2 YYEEEE. The V end lost 5 bases, the J end lost 9 bases, and 15 bases lay between the germline ends. DNA of the CDR3: TGTGCCAGCAGGGGGGGAGGAGGGGTTGAGCAGTTCTTC. This codes for CASRGGGGVEQFF.

This clone was detected only once. The genes are TRBV6-6 and TRBJ1-5, with TRBD1 identical over 7 bases. This CDR3 has 14 amino acids. The trim removed 5 bases at V and 5 bases at J, leaving 6 bases unmatched. CDR1 and CDR2 from the germline V gene are MNHNY and SVGAGI (reference sequence). CDR3 coding DNA: TGTGCCAGCAGTCCGACAGGGCCCCATCAGCCCCAGCATTTT. As protein: CASSPTGPHQPQHF.

This clone was observed a few times. This sequence joins TRBV27 and TRBJ1-5; 10 bases map to TRBD1. The V and J ends lost 6 bases and 11 bases, in that order; junction bases with no gene match: 13. Per the germline V gene, CDR1 is MNHEY and CDR2 is SMNVEV (reference sequence). The CDR3 has 15 residues. CDR3 nucleotide sequence: TGTGCCAGCAGGCCTCCCGGGACAGGGGATAAATCCCAGCATTTT. Translated: CASRPPGTGDKSQHF.

V gene TRBV5-6 combines with J gene TRBJ1-1; TRBD1 matches at 8 bases. The trim removed 3 bases at V and 0 bases at J, leaving 1 base unmatched. The CDR3 extends over 14 amino acids. Germline V gene lookup returns CDR1 SGHDT and CDR2 YYEEEE. CDR3 sequence: CASSWDRLNTEAFF. The CDR3 DNA follows: TGTGCCAGCAGCTGGGACAGGTTGAACACTGAAGCTTTCTTT.

This rearrangement joins TRBV27 to TRBJ1-1; 7 bases are shared with TRBD1. The J segment lost 5 bases and the V segment lost 5 bases, leaving 8 bases of the junction unmatched. Germline V lookup: CDR1 MNHEY, CDR2 SMNVEV (reference sequence). The CDR3 contains 14 residues. As DNA, the CDR3 is TGTGCCAGCAGTGCAAACAGGGGTGGGACTGAAGCTTTCTTT. As protein: CASSANRGGTEAFF.

The chain combines TRBV19 with TRBJ1-2, with 7 bases aligning to TRBD1. CDR1 and CDR2 (germline): LNHDA, SQIVND (reference sequence). The CDR3 sequence is 15 residues long. V lost 5 bases and J lost 1; bases outside the gene matches: 7. The CDR3 loop is CASSYRQGVNYGYTF. CDR3 bases: TGTGCCAGTAGTTACCGACAGGGTGTTAACTATGGCTACACCTTC. Full variable domain (outside the CDR3, taken from reference TRBV19 and TRBJ1-2): DGGITQSPKYLFRKEGQNVTLSCEQNLNHDAMYWYRQDPGQGLRLIYYSQIVNDFQKGDIAEGYSVSREKKESFPLTVTSAQKNPTAFYLCASSYRQGVNYGYTFGSGTRLTVV.

V usage is TRBV5-6 and J usage is TRBJ1-1; D is unclear. CDR1 is SGHDT and CDR2 is YYEEEE in the germline V gene. The CDR3 has 12 amino acids. Trimming took 2 bases from V and 7 from J, leaving 9 bases between them. CDR3 loop: CASSFQPDEAFF. CDR3 bases: TGTGCCAGCAGCTTCCAGCCCGATGAAGCTTTCTTT.

V gene TRBV7-6 combines with J gene TRBJ2-7; D uncertain. Trimming removed 5 bases at V and 2 bases at J, with 13 bases between. The CDR3 length is 14 residues. Germline CDR1 is SGHVS and CDR2 is FNYEAQ. CDR3 amino acids: CASSPPSPTYEQYF. The CDR3 bases are TGTGCCAGCAGCCCCCCGAGTCCGACCTACGAGCAGTACTTC.

The chain couples TRBV27 to TRBJ2-7; D is possibly TRBD1 or TRBD2 (5 bases each). Trimming left V 1 base short and J 2 bases short, with 9 bases between. Looked up from germline, CDR1 is MNHEY and CDR2 is SMNVEV (reference sequence). The CDR3 extends over 14 amino acids. The CDR3: CASSLWDGPYEQYF. The CDR3 coding sequence is TGTGCCAGCAGTTTATGGGACGGCCCCTACGAGCAGTACTTC.

The chain combines TRBV10-1 with TRBJ1-1; TRBD1 is a possible D gene (5 bases). V shed 6 bases and J shed 1 base, with 9 bases lying between them. Germline CDR1 and CDR2: WNHNN and SYGVQD (reference sequence). The CDR3 runs 13 residues. The CDR3 loop reads CASSADRNTEAFF. For the CDR3, the DNA is TGCGCCAGCAGCGCTGACAGGAACACTGAAGCTTTCTTT.

The V call is TRBV5-1, the J call TRBJ2-1, with a weak D call TRBD1 (6 bases). This CDR3 spans 15 amino acids. Trimming stripped 2 bases from V and 7 bases from J, with 16 bases between. The germline V gene has CDR1 SGHRS and CDR2 YFSETQ. CDR3 region: CASSFGNQRGNEQFF. The CDR3 region has the DNA TGCGCCAGCAGCTTCGGTAACCAAAGGGGGAATGAGCAGTTCTTC.

The chain recombines TRBV6-5 with TRBJ2-7, with D maybe TRBD1 (6 bases). The CDR3 contains 13 residues. V was shortened by 6 bases and J by 5 bases, with 14 bases between the two germline ends. In germline, CDR1 is MNHEY, CDR2 SVGAGI. DNA of the CDR3: TGTGCCAGCAGCACAGGGTTTGTGGACGAGCAGTACTTC. Protein product: CASSTGFVDEQYF.

This chain links TRBV27 with TRBJ2-1; no reliable D call. Germline V gene data show CDR1 as MNHEY and CDR2 as SMNVEV (reference sequence). V lost 5 bases to trimming and J lost 3 bases, with 5 bases between them. This CDR3 contains 12 residues. The CDR3 DNA sequence: TGTGCCAGCAGTCTTGACTACAATGAGCAGTTCTTC. As protein: CASSLDYNEQFF.

The chain couples TRBV28 to TRBJ1-2, with 11 positions matching TRBD1. CDR1 and CDR2 (germline): MDHEN, SYDVKM. CDR3 length: 13 residues. V was clipped by 6 bases and J by 4 bases; unmatched bases: 1. The chain's CDR3 is CASRGTGGYGYTF. Here the CDR3 DNA reads TGTGCCAGCAGGGGGACAGGGGGCTATGGCTACACCTTC.

In this sample, this clone turned up once. The rearrangement joins TRBV7-9 to TRBJ2-1; a weak D match, TRBD1 (5 bases). The germline gives CDR1 SEHNR, CDR2 FQNEAQ (reference sequence). V shed 5 bases and J shed 7 bases, with 12 bases lying between them. The CDR3 has 13 residues. Here the CDR3 DNA reads TGTGCCAGCAGCAACCTGGGGCGTAATGAGCAGTTCTTC. Protein: CASSNLGRNEQFF.

The chain joins TRBV28 to TRBJ1-4; D possibly corresponds to TRBD1 (6 bases). Germline-derived CDR1 and CDR2 are MDHEN and SYDVKM. The CDR3 has 15 residues. V was trimmed by 2 bases and J by 3 bases, leaving 10 bases between them. This chain's CDR3 is CASSLRGGPNEKLFF. CDR3 sequence (DNA): TGTGCCAGCAGTTTAAGGGGGGGGCCTAATGAAAAACTGTTTTTT.

The gene calls are TRBV19 and TRBJ1-2; 8 bases agree with TRBD1. The V gene's germline CDR1 is LNHDA and CDR2 SQIVND (reference sequence). The V segment lost 7 bases and the J segment 4 bases; nucleotides outside the gene matches: 11. The CDR3 length is 15 residues. The CDR3 DNA reads as TGTGCCAGTATGGGGACAGGCCCAACCGGCTATGGCTACACCTTC. Its protein is CASMGTGPTGYGYTF. The full variable domain, in which reference TRBV19 and TRBJ1-2 provide the parts outside the CDR3, is DGGITQSPKYLFRKEGQNVTLSCEQNLNHDAMYWYRQDPGQGLRLIYYSQIVNDFQKGDIAEGYSVSREKKESFPLTVTSAQKNPTAFYLCASMGTGPTGYGYTFGSGTRLTVV.

This rearrangement joins TRBV5-6 to TRBJ1-4, with D perhaps TRBD1 (5 bases). Between the trimmed V and J ends, which lost 4 bases and 4 bases, there was a span of 14 bases. CDR3 length: 15 amino acids. Germline V lookup: CDR1 SGHDT, CDR2 YYEEEE. Here the CDR3 DNA reads TGTGCCAGCAGCACAGGTTGGGGGAATAATGAAAAACTGTTTTTT. This gives the protein CASSTGWGNNEKLFF.

This clone was detected only a few times. V usage is TRBV7-9 and J usage is TRBJ1-2; D is unclear. Trimming cost V 5 bases and J 5 bases, with 6 bases left between them. This CDR3 comprises 11 residues. The V gene's germline CDR1 is SEHNR and CDR2 FQNEAQ (reference sequence). The CDR3 is CASSQQYGYTF. DNA for the CDR3: TGTGCCAGCAGCCAACAGTATGGCTACACCTTC.

The chain combines TRBV9 with TRBJ1-4; D is possibly TRBD1 (5 bases). The germline V gene encodes CDR1 SGDLS and CDR2 YYNGEE. With 4 bases removed from V and 3 bases from J, the gap between germline ends came to 10 bases. CDR3 size: 14 residues. The CDR3 is CASSRTGSNEKLFF. The CDR3 DNA reads as TGTGCCAGCAGCCGCACAGGTTCTAATGAAAAACTGTTTTTT.

The chain uses TRBV27 and TRBJ2-1; 8 bases line up with TRBD2. J gave up 2 bases and V 6 bases, and 9 bases lay outside the gene matches. CDR3 length: 16 residues. CDR1 and CDR2 from the germline V gene are MNHEY and SMNVEV (reference sequence). This CDR3 is CASRTSGTRTYNEQFF. As DNA, the CDR3 is TGTGCCAGCAGAACTTCTGGGACTAGAACCTACAATGAGCAGTTCTTC.

The V and J genes are TRBV19 and TRBJ1-2; D might be TRBD1 (5 bases). Per the germline V gene, CDR1 is LNHDA and CDR2 is SQIVND (reference sequence). CDR3 size: 16 residues. V was trimmed by 6 bases and J by 0 bases, leaving 17 bases between them. The CDR3 reads CASSRTPGNSNYGYTF. CDR3 in DNA: TGTGCCAGTAGCCGGACACCAGGAAATTCTAACTATGGCTACACCTTC.

The V gene is TRBV6-1, the J gene TRBJ1-1; weak D call: TRBD1 (6 bases). The CDR3 has 13 residues. Deletions cut 10 bases from V and 1 base from J, with 13 bases between. The germline V gene has CDR1 MNHNS and CDR2 SASEGT. The CDR3 bases are TGTGCCACCCAGACAGGACCGAACACTGAAGCTTTCTTT. It specifies CATQTGPNTEAFF.

A single count supports this clone. The chain links TRBV27 to TRBJ2-7, with no clear D. Per germline, CDR1 MNHEY and CDR2 SMNVEV (reference sequence). This CDR3 comprises 14 residues. V was shortened by 5 bases and J by 0 bases, with 11 bases between the two germline ends. DNA for the CDR3: TGTGCCAGCAGTCCCCGGGCCATCTCCTACGAGCAGTACTTC. It yields the protein CASSPRAISYEQYF.

V is TRBV25-1 and J is TRBJ1-4; D is perhaps TRBD1 (5 bases). V was pared by 2 bases and J by 4 bases, with 11 bases between. Germline CDR1 and CDR2: MGHDK and SYGVNS. This CDR3 has 15 amino acids. The CDR3, as DNA: TGTGCCAGCAGTGAAGATTGGGGGGATAATGAAAAACTGTTTTTT. Translated: CASSEDWGDNEKLFF.